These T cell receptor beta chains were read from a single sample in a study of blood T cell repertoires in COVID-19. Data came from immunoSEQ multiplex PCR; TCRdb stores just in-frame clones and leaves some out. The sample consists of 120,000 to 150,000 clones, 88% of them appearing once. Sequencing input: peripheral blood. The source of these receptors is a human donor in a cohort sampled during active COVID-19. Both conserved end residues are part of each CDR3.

CASSLDRGYNEQFF	TRBV6-5	TRBJ2-1
CASSSTSGTSGNTIYF	TRBV9	TRBJ1-3
CAWGTGVNTEAFF	TRBV30	TRBJ1-1
CASSRNPGQGAITEAFF	TRBV5-1	TRBJ1-1
CASSHGQGVSGNTIYF	TRBV11-2	TRBJ1-3
CASSLQTGISNTEAFF	TRBV4-3	TRBJ1-1
CASSRLAGVTDTQYF	TRBV6-5	TRBJ2-3
CASSFHQGTGQGPNTEAFF	TRBV7-9	TRBJ1-1
CASKPGGNTEQPQHF	TRBV5-1	TRBJ1-5
CASSPHPGTSEGSYGYTF	TRBV5-6	TRBJ1-2
CAISPTQGDEKLFF	TRBV10-3	TRBJ1-4
CSVREETQYF	TRBV29-1	TRBJ2-5
CASSRGRNYGYTF	TRBV6-5	TRBJ1-2
CASSPPNQRRSYNEQFF	TRBV18	TRBJ2-1
CASRGDRQGASYNSPLHF	TRBV2	TRBJ1-6
CASSRSRVDEQYF	TRBV18	TRBJ2-7
CASSSGVHEQYF	TRBV7-9	TRBJ2-7
CATRYQELDTQYF	TRBV15	TRBJ2-3
CASSQDSEQGTDTQYF	TRBV4-1	TRBJ2-3
CASSHSGDGGHGYTF	TRBV7-9	TRBJ1-2
CASSLAPRAHGGYTF	TRBV5-1	TRBJ1-2
CASSLQQGLGTYEQYF	TRBV3-1/TRBV3-2	TRBJ2-7
CASELGQGNEQYF	TRBV5-1	TRBJ2-7
CASSGQGQGNTIYF	TRBV18	TRBJ1-3
CASSKDSLSNYGYTF	TRBV6-6	TRBJ1-2
CASQGALINTEAFF	TRBV2	TRBJ1-1
CASSETANYGYTF	TRBV10-2	TRBJ1-2
CASSSGTGNQPQHF	TRBV27	TRBJ1-5
CASSEIGGPQPQHF	TRBV6-1	TRBJ1-5
CASSKAQGERQPQHF	TRBV21-1	TRBJ1-5
CASSSPASGTTYEQYF	TRBV7-9	TRBJ2-7
CASSPKWHSRGARTDTQYF	TRBV3-1/TRBV3-2	TRBJ2-3
CASRPDRNTEAFF	TRBV19	TRBJ1-1
CASSQGGGTIYF	TRBV4-1	TRBJ1-3
CATRTGDYGYTF	TRBV6-5	TRBJ1-2
CSVDLAGEETQYF	TRBV29-1	TRBJ2-5
CASSLAGGIGEQFF	TRBV7-8	TRBJ2-1
CASSRGQPAGNTIYF	TRBV5-1	TRBJ1-3
CASSLAAGGRTYEQYF	TRBV5-8	TRBJ2-7
CASSLATGATYEQYF	TRBV7-9	TRBJ2-7
CASSLTVNTEAFF	TRBV12-3/TRBV12-4	TRBJ1-1
CASSARTSSTDTQYF	TRBV9	TRBJ2-3
CASSPRQGWGNTEAFF	TRBV9	TRBJ1-1
CASIASLRAKNIQYF	TRBV2	TRBJ2-4
CASSLGTGLRYTF	TRBV11-2	TRBJ1-2
CASSYSTVGYNSPLHF	TRBV6-5	TRBJ1-6
CSVEQNNEQFF	TRBV29-1	TRBJ2-1
CSVELSDRGTHYEQYF	TRBV29-1	TRBJ2-7
CASSVSGQNYEQYF	TRBV9	TRBJ2-7
CASSGPTGRNEKLFF	TRBV3-1/TRBV3-2	TRBJ1-4
CAWSETGGGYGYTF	TRBV30	TRBJ1-2
CASSRDWRDEQYF	TRBV7-9	TRBJ2-7
CASSYGGMGNEQFF	TRBV6-5	TRBJ2-1